This is a list of T cell receptor beta chains from one sample in a study of chemoradiotherapy in HPV16-positive cancers. TCRdb's table, derived via immunoSEQ multiplex PCR, lists solely in-frame clones and lacks some. The sample has over 10,000 clones, about 88% seen once. The sample in question was blood, obtained from a patient who underwent chemoradiotherapy. These receptors came from a human donor with HPV-associated anogenital cancer. The CDR3 runs from the conserved cysteine through the conserved F or W. Fields, in order: CDR3 DNA, CDR3 protein, V gene, D gene, clone size, J gene. A D gene is named only where the DNA matches it firmly. Rows may omit the clone size; those that give it use once, few, many or a size class.

TGCGCCAGCAGCTTGGAAGCATCTAGCAATCAGCCCCAGCATTTT | CASSLEASSNQPQHF | TRBV5-1 | - | - | TRBJ1-5
TGTGCCAGCAGGAGACAGGGGGGGTATGGCTACACCTTC | CASRRQGGYGYTF | TRBV6-1 | TRBD1 | - | TRBJ1-2
TGTGCCAGCAGGCTCTCCAGCGGGGGGGGAGAGACCCAGTACTTC | CASRLSSGGGETQYF | TRBV2 | TRBD2 | - | TRBJ2-5
TGCGCCAGCAGCTTGTCGACGGGGACCACAGATACGCAGTATTTT | CASSLSTGTTDTQYF | TRBV5-1 | - | - | TRBJ2-3
TGCGCCAGCAGCTTGGAACCGGGACTAGCGGGGGGGCGATCCTACGAGCAGTACTTC | CASSLEPGLAGGRSYEQYF | TRBV5-1 | TRBD2 | few | TRBJ2-7
TGTGCCAGCAGGGGGGTCAATCAGCCCCAGCATTTT | CASRGVNQPQHF | TRBV6-1 | - | - | TRBJ1-5
TGTGCCAGCAGTGAACTGAACGAGCAGTACTTC | CASSELNEQYF | TRBV2 | - | - | TRBJ2-7
TGCAGCGCCACCGGGGGGATTGGTAACTATGGCTACACCTTC | CSATGGIGNYGYTF | TRBV29-1 | - | - | TRBJ1-2
TGTGCCAGCAGTGGAAGGGATGGGACTAGCCTGTACAATGAGCAGTTCTTC | CASSGRDGTSLYNEQFF | TRBV6-1 | TRBD2 | - | TRBJ2-1
TGTGCCAGCAGCCCGGGACCGACCGCCGAGCAGTACTTC | CASSPGPTAEQYF | TRBV5-4 | - | few | TRBJ2-7
TGTGCCAGCAGGAGGATCAGGTGGGGAAGCTCCTACAATGAGCAGTTCTTC | CASRRIRWGSSYNEQFF | TRBV5-6 | - | - | TRBJ2-1
TGTGCCAGCAGTGCCGGGACTAGCGGGGGGATTTACAATGAGCAGTTCTTC | CASSAGTSGGIYNEQFF | TRBV25-1 | TRBD2 | medium-sized | TRBJ2-1
TGTGCCAGCAGCGGAGCCGACGGGACCGCTTATGGCTACACCTTC | CASSGADGTAYGYTF | TRBV9 | - | - | TRBJ1-2
TGTGCCAGCAGCTCAGTGGGGGGAGATACGCAGTATTTT | CASSSVGGDTQYF | TRBV7-9 | - | - | TRBJ2-3
TGTGCCAGCAGCGTCACAAGCGGGGGCGTTCAGGGCGGGGAGCTGTTTTTT | CASSVTSGGVQGGELFF | TRBV9 | TRBD2 | - | TRBJ2-2
TGTGCTAGTGGTCACCGGGACAGGGGAGATACGCAGTATTTT | CASGHRDRGDTQYF | TRBV12-5 | TRBD1 | - | TRBJ2-3
TGTGCCAGTAGTATAACAGGGGGGCTGAACACTGAAGCTTTCTTT | CASSITGGLNTEAFF | TRBV19 | TRBD1 | - | TRBJ1-1
TGTGCCAGCAGCGTAGACGGACCCCCCGGAAACACCATATATTTT | CASSVDGPPGNTIYF | TRBV9 | - | few | TRBJ1-3
TGTGCCAGTAGTATAAAAGGTGGTAATCAGCCCCAGCATTTT | CASSIKGGNQPQHF | TRBV19 | - | once | TRBJ1-5
TGTGCCAGCAGCGTAGAGTCGGTCTTATGGGAGACCCAGTACTTC | CASSVESVLWETQYF | TRBV9 | - | - | TRBJ2-5
TGCAGTGCTAGGCTTTACAATGAGCAGTTCTTC | CSARLYNEQFF | TRBV20-1 | - | - | TRBJ2-1
TGCGCCAGCAGTAAACTAGCGGGGGGGACCACAGATACGCAGTATTTT | CASSKLAGGTTDTQYF | TRBV5-1 | TRBD2 | - | TRBJ2-3
TGTGCCTCCACTAAGGGCGGGAACACTGAAGCTTTCTTT | CASTKGGNTEAFF | TRBV30 | - | once | TRBJ1-1
TGTGCCAGCGCGATGGGTGGCGGAAGACCGCCCGATGGCTACACCTTC | CASAMGGGRPPDGYTF | TRBV5-4 | - | - | TRBJ1-2
TGTGCCAGCAGTGAACTGAACGAGCAGTACTTC | CASSELNEQYF | TRBV2 | - | - | TRBJ2-7
TGTGCCAGCAGTGAAGGAAAGGGTTTTGGTTTAAATCAGCCCCAGCATTTT | CASSEGKGFGLNQPQHF | TRBV6-1 | - | - | TRBJ1-5
TGCGCCAGCAGCTTGGATTCTATTAGCGGGGGGGCTTGGATAGATACGCAGTATTTT | CASSLDSISGGAWIDTQYF | TRBV5-1 | TRBD2 | - | TRBJ2-3
TGTGCCAGCAGCCATCGGACTAGCGGGGACAGCACAGATACGCAGTATTTT | CASSHRTSGDSTDTQYF | TRBV2 | TRBD2 | - | TRBJ2-3
TGTGCCAGCAGCCTCGGACAGGGTGTTCGGGCCTATAATTCACCCCTCCACTTT | CASSLGQGVRAYNSPLHF | TRBV21-1 | - | - | TRBJ1-6
TGTGCCAGTAGTATACGATATGGGACAGATACGCAGTATTTT | CASSIRYGTDTQYF | TRBV19 | - | - | TRBJ2-3
TGTGCCAGCAGCGTAGGGGAAGATAATTCACCCCTCCACTTT | CASSVGEDNSPLHF | TRBV9 | - | once | TRBJ1-6
TGCGCCAGCAGCTTGGAAACAATGGGGAACACTGAAGCTTTCTTT | CASSLETMGNTEAFF | TRBV5-1 | - | - | TRBJ1-1
TGTGCCAGCTGTTCCTGGGGGGCTGGCACCGGGGAGCTGTTTTTT | CASCSWGAGTGELFF | TRBV5-8 | - | - | TRBJ2-2
TGTGCCAGCAGCTTGGGCGGTAGGGGCTTGCAGCCCCAGCATTTT | CASSLGGRGLQPQHF | TRBV5-5 | - | - | TRBJ1-5
TGTGCCAGCACCCGGACAGGAACTAACTATGGCTACACCTTC | CASTRTGTNYGYTF | TRBV6-6 | TRBD1 | once | TRBJ1-2
TGTGCCAGCAGCAGTCGGCGGGGGGCAGATACGCAGTATTTT | CASSSRRGADTQYF | TRBV11-1 | TRBD2 | - | TRBJ2-3
TGTGCCAGCAGCTTAACAGGCTGGACGTCCACAGATACGCAGTATTTT | CASSLTGWTSTDTQYF | TRBV11-1 | - | once | TRBJ2-3
TGTGCCAGCAGCTTAAAGTCCGGGGGCACTGAAGCTTTCTTT | CASSLKSGGTEAFF | TRBV7-8 | - | - | TRBJ1-1
TGTGCCAGCAGCTTAGATCGCAGAACGCGCGAGCAGTACTTC | CASSLDRRTREQYF | TRBV7-2 | - | - | TRBJ2-7
TGTGCCAGCAGCCCAGGGACAGCGATAAATTCACCCCTCCACTTT | CASSPGTAINSPLHF | TRBV5-4 | TRBD1 | - | TRBJ1-6
TGCGCCAGCATGCAAGCGGGGGACTCCACAGATACGCAGTATTTT | CASMQAGDSTDTQYF | TRBV5-1 | TRBD2 | - | TRBJ2-3
TGTGCCAGCAGGCTTCGGAGGGGGGGCTTAAGGCAAGGGACCGGGGAGCTGTTTTTT | CASRLRRGGLRQGTGELFF | TRBV27 | - | - | TRBJ2-2
TGTGCCAGCAGCTTAGGTTTTGGAACTACTAGCACAGATACGCAGTATTTT | CASSLGFGTTSTDTQYF | TRBV7-8 | - | - | TRBJ2-3
TGTGCCAGCAGTTTAGAGGTGGCAAGCTCCTACAATGAGCAGTTCTTC | CASSLEVASSYNEQFF | TRBV27 | - | - | TRBJ2-1
TGTGCCAGCAGCCGGGATTGGGCAGTGGAGACCCAGTACTTC | CASSRDWAVETQYF | TRBV7-2 | - | - | TRBJ2-5
TGTGCCAGCAGGCACGGACTAGCGGGGGGGCTTATCACAGATACGCAGTATTTT | CASRHGLAGGLITDTQYF | TRBV2 | TRBD2 | - | TRBJ2-3
TGTGCCAGCAGCGCAGGGACTAGCGGGGGGGCAGGCTACAATGAGCAGTTCTTC | CASSAGTSGGAGYNEQFF | TRBV9 | TRBD2 | - | TRBJ2-1
TGTGCCAGCAGCCCCATACCCGGGCAGAATCGAATAGCCAAAAACATTCAGTACTTC | CASSPIPGQNRIAKNIQYF | TRBV7-6 | - | - | TRBJ2-4
TGTGCCAGCTCACCGCGGAGCTCCTACAATGAGCAGTTCTTC | CASSPRSSYNEQFF | TRBV18 | - | - | TRBJ2-1
TGTGCCAGCAGCTTGGGTCCGGGGAGGGTCACCGGGGAGCTGTTTTTT | CASSLGPGRVTGELFF | TRBV5-4 | TRBD2 | few | TRBJ2-2
TGTGCCAGTGCTGAGAGACTAGCGGGGCCCCTGAACACCGGGGAGCTGTTTTTT | CASAERLAGPLNTGELFF | TRBV19 | TRBD2 | few | TRBJ2-2
TGCGCCAGCAGCTTTGTTCTCCTGGAGGGGGGGTCCTACGAGCAGTACTTC | CASSFVLLEGGSYEQYF | TRBV5-1 | - | - | TRBJ2-7
TGTGCCAGTAGTATTCGTCGACTAGCGGGGGGGCCTCAAGAGACCCAGTACTTC | CASSIRRLAGGPQETQYF | TRBV19 | TRBD2 | - | TRBJ2-5
TGTGCCAGTAACTCGAGCTACAACCCGGGACAGGGTTCCTACAATGAGCAGTTCTTC | CASNSSYNPGQGSYNEQFF | TRBV19 | TRBD1 | - | TRBJ2-1
TGTGCCATTACGGGACAGGGATCGTCCTATGGCTACACCTTC | CAITGQGSSYGYTF | TRBV10-3 | TRBD1 | - | TRBJ1-2
TGTGCCAGCAGCTTACTGACTAGCGGGGGGGGACCAGATACGCAGTATTTT | CASSLLTSGGGPDTQYF | TRBV5-4 | TRBD2 | - | TRBJ2-3
TGTGCCACCAGCAGAGATCTTCGGGGACCACCCGGTACGCAGTATTTT | CATSRDLRGPPGTQYF | TRBV15 | - | large | TRBJ2-3
TGTGCCAGCACATTCCGGGTTCCTGAAGCTTTCTTT | CASTFRVPEAFF | TRBV2 | - | - | TRBJ1-1
TGTGCCAGCAGTTACTCTCGGGGGAAGGGAGGCTACACCTTC | CASSYSRGKGGYTF | TRBV6-5 | - | - | TRBJ1-2
TGTGCCAGCAGTATAGGCACCGGGGAGCTGTTTTTT | CASSIGTGELFF | TRBV5-5 | - | - | TRBJ2-2